The next 21 T cell receptor beta chains were all read from a single sample in a study of cytomegalovirus exposure and HLA in healthy donors. Sequencing was performed with immunoSEQ multiplex PCR; in TCRdb, only in-frame clones are kept and a portion is missing. The data contain 150,000 to 200,000 clones, roughly 80% of them singletons. Sequenced material: PBMCs. The receptors here all came from a woman under 30 in good health and CMV-seropositive.

This chain connects TRBV28 to TRBJ2-2; the D is unclear. V was trimmed by 4 bases and J by 0 bases, leaving 18 bases between them. Germline lookup yields CDR1 MDHEN and CDR2 SYDVKM. The CDR3 length is 18 residues. In DNA form, the CDR3 reads TGTGCCAGCAGTTCCCTACCCGGGTTTTTGGCGAACACCGGGGAGCTGTTTTTT. As protein: CASSSLPGFLANTGELFF.

The chain uses TRBV7-9 and TRBJ2-3; possibly TRBD2 for D (6 bases). CDR3 length equals 16 residues. V dropped 4 bases and J dropped 4 bases, with 18 bases sitting between them. In germline, CDR1 is SEHNR, CDR2 FQNEAQ (reference sequence). The CDR3 sequence is CASSSRGGSGADTQYF. The CDR3 DNA reads TGTGCCAGCAGCTCGCGGGGTGGTAGTGGCGCAGATACGCAGTATTTT.

This clone was seen a single time. The J gene is TRBJ2-1, the V gene TRBV9, with 12 bases fitting TRBD2. The CDR3 runs 17 residues. Looked up from germline, CDR1 is SGDLS and CDR2 is YYNGEE. V lost 2 bases to trimming and J lost 8 bases; unmatched junction nucleotides: 11. This chain's CDR3 is CASSVTWTSGVPHEQFF. Written as DNA, the CDR3 is TGTGCCAGCAGCGTTACCTGGACTAGCGGGGTCCCCCATGAGCAGTTCTTC. Combining the CDR3 with reference TRBV9 and TRBJ2-1 gives the whole variable domain DSGVTQTPKHLITATGQRVTLRCSPRSGDLSVYWYQQSLDQGLQFLIQYYNGEERAKGNILERFSAQQFPDLHSELNLSSLELGDSALYFCASSVTWTSGVPHEQFFGPGTRLTVL.

V is TRBV7-9 and J is TRBJ2-5, with 12 nucleotides matching TRBD2. Germline values: CDR1 SEHNR, CDR2 FQNEAQ (reference sequence). J gave up 1 base and V 4 bases, and 4 bases lay outside the gene matches. The CDR3 has 16 residues. DNA for the CDR3: TGTGCCAGCAGCTCTAGACTAGCGGGGGTCCAAGAGACCCAGTACTTC. Translation: CASSSRLAGVQETQYF.

This clone is a singleton in its sample. The genes are TRBV5-1 and TRBJ2-7; 9 bases align to TRBD1. The CDR3 has 14 amino acids. V trimming: 5 bases; J trimming: 0 bases; junction bases outside the gene matches: 3. Germline values: CDR1 SGHRS, CDR2 YFSETQ. CDR3 in amino acids: CASRPTGGSYEQYF. In nucleotides, the CDR3 is TGCGCCAGCAGACCGACAGGGGGCTCCTACGAGCAGTACTTC.

This clone was detected a few times. V and J are TRBV7-2 and TRBJ1-2, with a possible D match to TRBD1 (6 bases). Germline-derived CDR1 and CDR2 are SGHTA and FQGNSA. This CDR3 comprises 12 residues. Trimming pared 5 bases from V and 8 bases from J, leaving 12 bases between. In DNA form, the CDR3 reads TGTGCCAGCAGCCTGGACAGCGGCGGCTACACCTTC. Amino acids: CASSLDSGGYTF.

The chain joins TRBV27 to TRBJ2-1, with D perhaps TRBD1 (8 bases). The CDR3 covers 16 residues. Germline V gives CDR1 MNHEY, CDR2 SMNVEV (reference sequence). V gave up 6 bases and J gave up 5 bases, with 20 bases separating them. CDR3 sequence: CASSSRGLAVNNEQFF. The CDR3 DNA reads TGTGCCAGCAGCTCCAGGGGGCTAGCGGTGAACAATGAGCAGTTCTTC.

This chain links TRBV6-4 with TRBJ1-3; weak D call: TRBD1 (6 bases). The germline V gene encodes CDR1 MRHNA and CDR2 SNTAGT. V was cut by 0 bases and J by 0 bases, with 9 bases left in between. The CDR3 consists of 16 residues. This CDR3 reads CASSDSGQFSGNTIYF. The DNA for the CDR3 is TGTGCCAGCAGTGACTCCGGACAGTTCTCTGGAAACACCATATATTTT.

The CDR3 loop is CASSWRGGGELFF. Written as DNA, the CDR3 is TGTGCCAGCAGTTGGCGGGGCGGCGGGGAGCTGTTTTTT. The rearrangement joins TRBV27 to TRBJ2-2; possible D gene TRBD2, 6 bases. The CDR3 is 13 residues long. Germline assignment: CDR1 MNHEY and CDR2 SMNVEV (reference sequence). V lost 4 bases to trimming and J lost 7 bases, with 10 bases between them.

This clone showed up just once. The V call is TRBV6-1, the J call TRBJ1-4, with D unresolved. The CDR3 spans 15 residues. The germline gives CDR1 MNHNS, CDR2 SASEGT. V lost 7 bases and J lost 8, with 20 bases in between. CDR3 sequence reads: CASTQMGGRVEKLFF. The CDR3 bases are TGTGCCAGCACCCAAATGGGAGGTCGTGTAGAAAAACTGTTTTTT.

The chain carries TRBV27 and TRBJ1-6; 7 bases match TRBD1. The V segment lost 4 bases and the J segment 10 bases; nucleotides outside the gene matches: 7. Germline V lookup: CDR1 MNHEY, CDR2 SMNVEV (reference sequence). There are 14 residues in the CDR3. The CDR3 loop is CASSSTGDHSPLHF. The CDR3 DNA is TGTGCCAGCAGTTCCACAGGGGATCACTCACCCCTCCACTTT.

The rearrangement joins TRBV25-1 to TRBJ2-1; the D gene is possibly TRBD2 (5 bases). V was pared by 3 bases and J by 5 bases, with 11 bases between. This CDR3 contains 14 residues. Germline V CDR1 and CDR2: MGHDK, SYGVNS. This chain's CDR3 is CASSDSAGDNEQFF. CDR3 nucleotide sequence: TGTGCCAGCAGTGATTCGGCGGGTGACAATGAGCAGTTCTTC.

The chain carries TRBV2 and TRBJ2-7; 7 bases agree with TRBD1. V shed 6 bases and J 13 bases; nucleotides not matched to a gene: 9. The CDR3 contains 11 residues. Germline V CDR1 and CDR2: SNHLY, FYNNEI. The CDR3 here is CASRVSGTAYF. The CDR3 DNA reads as TGTGCCAGCAGAGTCTCCGGGACAGCCTACTTC. Full variable domain (missing parts from reference TRBV2 and TRBJ2-7): EPEVTQTPSHQVTQMGQEVILRCVPISNHLYFYWYRQILGQKVEFLVSFYNNEISEKSEIFDDQFSVERPDGSNFTLKIRSTKLEDSAMYFCASRVSGTAYFGPGTRLTVT.

The chain combines TRBV9 with TRBJ1-2, with 7 bases that match TRBD1. Losses at the gene ends were 3 bases for V and 6 bases for J; bases not matched to a gene: 5. The CDR3 consists of 13 residues. The germline gives CDR1 SGDLS, CDR2 YYNGEE. CDR3 sequence reads: CASSGQGIDGYTF. CDR3 coding DNA: TGTGCCAGCAGCGGACAGGGTATCGATGGCTACACCTTC.

This rearrangement joins TRBV27 to TRBJ1-1; maybe TRBD1 (6 bases). The CDR3 runs 13 residues. V was clipped by 6 bases and J by 5 bases, with 13 bases between them. CDR1 and CDR2 from the germline V gene are MNHEY and SMNVEV (reference sequence). The CDR3 sequence is CASRPTGTTEAFF. As DNA, the CDR3 is TGTGCCAGCAGACCGACAGGTACAACTGAAGCTTTCTTT.

This chain uses TRBV27 with TRBJ1-6, with D possibly being TRBD1 (6 bases). Trimming shortened V by 3 bases and J by 7 bases, and 13 bases separated the two germline ends. The CDR3 is 15 residues long. Germline assignment: CDR1 MNHEY and CDR2 SMNVEV (reference sequence). CDR3 region: CASSFRQAGNSPLHF. The CDR3, as DNA: TGTGCCAGCAGTTTTCGACAGGCGGGCAATTCACCCCTCCACTTT.

The V gene is TRBV18, the J gene TRBJ1-2; unclear D gene. The germline V gene has CDR1 KGHSH and CDR2 LQKENI. This CDR3 is 15 amino acids long. V was cut by 3 bases and J by 0 bases, with 11 bases left in between. The CDR3 loop is CASSPAGSANYGYTF. In DNA form, the CDR3 reads TGTGCCAGCTCACCGGCAGGATCCGCTAACTATGGCTACACCTTC. Together with reference TRBV18 and TRBJ1-2, the CDR3 gives the full variable domain: NAGVMQNPRHLVRRRGQEARLRCSPMKGHSHVYWYRQLPEEGLKFMVYLQKENIIDESGMPKERFSAEFPKEGPSILRIQQVVRGDSAAYFCASSPAGSANYGYTFGSGTRLTVV.

V usage is TRBV11-2 and J usage is TRBJ2-1; no clear D gene. The CDR3 extends over 14 amino acids. Trimming left V 3 bases short and J 7 bases short, with 13 bases between. Germline V lookup: CDR1 SGHAT, CDR2 FQNNGV. The CDR3 region is CASSFFGPRNEQFF. CDR3 coding DNA: TGTGCCAGCAGCTTTTTTGGGCCCAGAAATGAGCAGTTCTTC.

The chain links TRBV5-1 to TRBJ2-2, with D maybe TRBD2 (5 bases). This CDR3 is built from 14 residues. V was pared by 0 bases and J by 3 bases, with 6 bases between. Germline V lookup: CDR1 SGHRS, CDR2 YFSETQ. CDR3 protein: CASSLAGDTGELFF. The CDR3 coding sequence is TGCGCCAGCAGCTTGGCCGGGGACACCGGGGAGCTGTTTTTT. The variable domain in full, completed from reference TRBV5-1 and TRBJ2-2, reads KAGVTQTPRYLIKTRGQQVTLSCSPISGHRSVSWYQQTPGQGLQFLFEYFSETQRNKGNFPGRFSGRQFSNSRSEMNVSTLELGDSALYLCASSLAGDTGELFFGEGSRLTVL.

The V call is TRBV19, the J call TRBJ1-1, with 8 bases identical to TRBD1. The junction had 11 bases not matched to a gene; V was cut back by 9 bases and J by 11 bases. This CDR3 comprises 12 residues. CDR1 and CDR2 (germline): LNHDA, SQIVND (reference sequence). The CDR3 nucleotides are TGTGCCAGCTCTGACAGGGGACGAGGGGCTTTCTTT. Translating it yields CASSDRGRGAFF.

The chain couples TRBV7-6 to TRBJ2-1; D might be TRBD2 (5 bases). Germline assignment: CDR1 SGHVS and CDR2 FNYEAQ. CDR3 length: 14 amino acids. The V gene lost 1 base and the J gene lost 9 bases, with 13 bases spanning the gap. This chain's CDR3 is CASSLVNPGSEQFF. As DNA, the CDR3 is TGTGCCAGCAGCTTAGTAAACCCTGGGAGTGAGCAGTTCTTC.